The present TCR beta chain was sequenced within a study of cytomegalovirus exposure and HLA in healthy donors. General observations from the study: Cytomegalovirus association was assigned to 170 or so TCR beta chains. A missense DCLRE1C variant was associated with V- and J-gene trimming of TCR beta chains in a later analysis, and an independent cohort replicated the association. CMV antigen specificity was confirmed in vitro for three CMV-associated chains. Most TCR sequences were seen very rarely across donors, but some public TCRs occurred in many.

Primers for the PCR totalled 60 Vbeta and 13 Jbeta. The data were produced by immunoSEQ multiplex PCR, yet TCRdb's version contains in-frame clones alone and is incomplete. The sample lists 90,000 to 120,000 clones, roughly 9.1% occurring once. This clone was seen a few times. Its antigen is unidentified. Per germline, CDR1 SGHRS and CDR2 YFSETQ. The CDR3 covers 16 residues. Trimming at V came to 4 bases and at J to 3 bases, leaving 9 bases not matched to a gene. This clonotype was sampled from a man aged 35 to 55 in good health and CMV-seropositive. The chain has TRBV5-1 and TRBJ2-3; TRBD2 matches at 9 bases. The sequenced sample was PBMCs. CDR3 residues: CASSRIAGVGTDTQYF. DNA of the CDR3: TGCGCCAGCAGCAGAATAGCGGGAGTCGGGACAGATACGCAGTATTTT.